One and the same sample provided the 7 T cell receptor beta chains below, sequenced in a study of blood T cell repertoires in COVID-19. This table comes from immunoSEQ multiplex PCR, and its TCRdb copy is limited to in-frame clones, with some not included. The table has roughly 16,000 clones, 65% to 85% seen once. The sequencing input was peripheral blood. The receptors originated from a human donor in a cohort sampled during active COVID-19.

This chain joins TRBV7-9 and TRBJ2-2; 7 bases map to TRBD1. The CDR3 spans 16 residues. V lost 3 bases and J lost 0; bases outside the gene matches: 4. Looked up from germline, CDR1 is SEHNR and CDR2 is FQNEAQ (reference sequence). The CDR3 loop is CASSLAGTANTGELFF. Written as DNA, the CDR3 is TGTGCCAGCAGCTTGGCCGGGACAGCGAACACCGGGGAGCTGTTTTTT.

CDR3 in DNA: TGTGCCAGTACCATCGGGGGTACTAATGAAAAACTGTTTTTT. It codes for CASTIGGTNEKLFF. This sequence joins TRBV19 and TRBJ1-4; possible D gene TRBD1, 5 bases. The CDR3 totals 14 residues. The germline CDR1 and CDR2 sequences are LNHDA and SQIVND (reference sequence). Trimming took off 7 bases at V and 2 bases at J, with 11 bases between the two ends.

J is TRBJ2-3 and V is TRBV5-1, with D perhaps matching TRBD1 (6 bases). Germline CDR1 reads SGHRS; CDR2 reads YFSETQ. The length of the CDR3 is 15 residues. V lost 1 base, J lost 3 bases, and 12 bases lay in between. The CDR3 nucleotides are TGCGCCAGCAGCTTGAGGGACAAGAGAACAGATACGCAGTATTTT. Translated: CASSLRDKRTDTQYF.

The chain is built from TRBV27 and TRBJ2-4; D unresolved. The CDR3 spans 17 residues. The germline V and J ends were trimmed by 2 bases and 2 bases, with 16 bases remaining between them. CDR1 and CDR2 from the germline V gene are MNHEY and SMNVEV (reference sequence). CDR3 sequence (DNA): TGTGCCAGCAGTTTACGGCATGGGCAGTGGACCAAAAACATTCAGTACTTC. The encoded protein is CASSLRHGQWTKNIQYF.

The chain combines TRBV7-9 with TRBJ2-2; 8 positions match TRBD2. Germline V CDR1 and CDR2: SEHNR, FQNEAQ (reference sequence). This CDR3 has 18 amino acids. The V gene end was trimmed by 7 bases and the J gene end by 0 bases; junction bases not matched to a gene: 13. DNA for the CDR3: TGTGCCAGCACCTCCCAGGGAGCGGGGGTTTCGAACACCGGGGAGCTGTTTTTT. Its protein is CASTSQGAGVSNTGELFF.

This chain links TRBV10-3 with TRBJ2-1, with TRBD2 identical over 9 bases. There are 16 residues in the CDR3. CDR1 is ENHRY, CDR2 SYGVKD, per germline. J lost 5 bases, V lost 7 bases, and 12 bases had no gene match. The CDR3 DNA is TGTGCCATCAAACACAGTAGCGGGAGCTTGGACAATGAGCAGTTCTTC. It translates to CAIKHSSGSLDNEQFF.

This chain joins TRBV5-5 and TRBJ2-3, with 7 bases lining up with TRBD2. This CDR3 is built from 15 residues. Germline V gene data show CDR1 as SGHKS and CDR2 as YYEKEE (reference sequence). With 3 bases clipped from V and 3 bases from J, the junction kept 7 bases outside the gene matches. CDR3 sequence (DNA): TGTGCCAGCAGCTCCCTGGGAGGGCCAACAGATACGCAGTATTTT. It codes for CASSSLGGPTDTQYF.